These T cell receptor beta chains were read from a single sample in a study of regulatory T cells in long-lasting Graves disease. TCRdb reanalysed the multiplex PCR reads using MiXCR and keeps one entry per CDR3 protein. Of under 450,000 distinct CDR3 sequences in the sample, about a sixth are singletons; the top ten hold 20% to 25%. Separately, the same data were catalogued under a study of T cells in Graves' hyperthyroidism and ophthalmopathy.

Sequencing was performed on peripheral blood mononuclear cells (PBMCs), taken at new diagnosis, from a patient treated with antithyroid drugs. The receptors stem from a woman under 30 with Graves disease. CDR3s include the opening cysteine and the closing phenylalanine or tryptophan. D genes are given only for firm matches. Clone size is not always given. Where it is, it says once, few, many or a class for expanded clones.

abundance	d_gene	v_gene	j_gene	CDR3nt	CDR3aa
NA	TRBD2	TRBV11-2	TRBJ2-5	TGTGCCAGCAGCTTAGTAACCGGGACTAGCGGGAGGCTCAAAGAGACCCAGTACTTC	CASSLVTGTSGRLKETQYF
NA	TRBD1	TRBV11-3	TRBJ2-5	TGTGCCAGCAGGACAGGGTCCGAGACCCAGTACTTC	CASRTGSETQYF
many	TRBD2	TRBV6-1	TRBJ2-7	TGTGCCAGCAAACGGACTAGCGGGATTCACTACGAGCAGTACTTC	CASKRTSGIHYEQYF
few	TRBD1	TRBV12-3/TRBV12-4	TRBJ1-2	TGTGCCAGCAGCCGCGACAGGGCTTCTCCCTATGGCTACACCTTC	CASSRDRASPYGYTF
few	TRBD2	TRBV7-2	TRBJ2-7	TGTGCCAGCAGCTTAGGCGGGAGGGCGCAAGAGCAGTACTTC	CASSLGGRAQEQYF
many	TRBD2	TRBV18	TRBJ2-1	TGTGCCAGCTCCCGGGGGACTAGCGGGAGGGCCTCTGGCAATGAGCAGTTCTTC	CASSRGTSGRASGNEQFF
NA	NA	TRBV20-1	TRBJ1-6	TGCAGTGCCGGGGGCAGGGCCTATAATTCACCCCTCCACTTT	CSAGGRAYNSPLHF
few	TRBD1	TRBV24-1	TRBJ1-1	TGTGCCACCAGTGATTCGGGACAGGGGGCTTTCTTT	CATSDSGQGAFF
NA	NA	TRBV5-1	TRBJ1-2	TGCGCCAGCAGCGTCTTAACTGATTCGCCTTTCGGCTACACCTTC	CASSVLTDSPFGYTF
many	TRBD2	TRBV3-1	TRBJ2-2	TGTGCCAGCAGCCAACCCGGACTAGCGGGAACGAACACCGGGGAGCTGTTTTTT	CASSQPGLAGTNTGELFF
NA	TRBD2	TRBV14	TRBJ2-1	TGTGCCAGCAGCCAAGTGGGGACTAGCCTAAGCTCCTACAATGAGCAGTTCTTC	CASSQVGTSLSSYNEQFF
many	NA	TRBV18	TRBJ1-5	TGTGCCAGCTCAGCGGTTCTGAGCAATCAGCCCCAGCATTTT	CASSAVLSNQPQHF
many	TRBD2	TRBV7-8	TRBJ2-5	TGTGCCAGCAGCTCCCCGTTCCAAGCGGGGGGCGCAGAGACCCAGTACTTC	CASSSPFQAGGAETQYF
many	NA	TRBV7-2	TRBJ2-3	TGTGCCAGCAGCCCCCTAAAGAATACGCAGTATTTT	CASSPLKNTQYF
few	NA	TRBV5-1	TRBJ1-1	TGCGCCAGCAGCTTGGAGCTGATCGGTAACACTAAAGCTTTCTTT	CASSLELIGNTKAFF
many	NA	TRBV12-3/TRBV12-4	TRBJ1-1	TGTGCCAGCAGGTTAACAGCCTCCTTTCTGGGTACTGAAGCTTTCTTT	CASRLTASFLGTEAFF
many	NA	TRBV2	TRBJ1-2	TGTGCCAGCAGTGACTGGGGTGGCTACACCTTC	CASSDWGGYTF
many	NA	TRBV30	TRBJ1-1	TGTGCCTGGAGTGAGGAAGAGGACACTGAAGCTTTCTTT	CAWSEEEDTEAFF
many	TRBD2	TRBV20-1	TRBJ2-3	TGCAGTGCTCCAGAAGGGTGGCGGGGGGGCACAGATACGCAGTATTTT	CSAPEGWRGGTDTQYF
NA	NA	TRBV29-1	TRBJ1-3	TGCAGCGTTGTGGGGTCTGGAAACACCATATATTTT	CSVVGSGNTIYF
many	TRBD2	TRBV7-8	TRBJ2-1	TGTGCCAGCAGCTTGATCGGGACTAGCGGATCCTACAATGAGCAGTTCTTC	CASSLIGTSGSYNEQFF
NA	TRBD2	TRBV7-8	TRBJ2-7	TGTGCCAGCAGCTCCCTAGCGGGTGGGGACACCGGGACTACTGGCGAGCAGTACTTC	CASSSLAGGDTGTTGEQYF